The 5 T cell receptor beta chains below come from one sample, sequenced in a study of T cell repertoires in cytomegalovirus infection (dated by TCRdb to about 2019). Reads for this sample came from an Illumina HiSeq 1500. Clones were called with MiXCR by TCRdb after fastp trimmed the public reads at Q25, and only in-frame beta chains were retained. Each CDR3 protein gets just one entry, which takes the most common genes and DNA from the rows behind it. In this sample the table shows approximately 300,000 distinct CDR3 sequences, just under 30% of which occur a single time. The ten largest make up over 15% of the sample. The antigens for these receptors are not known. In light of the paper, this sample's treatment or condition label describes: in vitro stimulation with specific CMV peptide epitopes to enrich CMV-specific T cells. The material sequenced was cultured PBMCs, taken from culture after CMV antigen stimulation. The receptor source for this set is a human donor in good health (CMV status not recorded). Some clones in this sample may be carry-over from other donors' samples.

This clonotype was counted only a few times. The chain has TRBV20-1 and TRBJ1-1; D is possibly TRBD1 (5 bases). CDR1 is DFQATT, CDR2 SNEGSKA, per germline (reference sequence). The CDR3 loop spans 14 amino acids. The V end lost 3 bases, the J end lost 4 bases, and 15 bases lay between the germline ends. DNA of the CDR3: TGCAGTGCTAGTTTGGGGGATAGTGGCACTGAAGCTTTCTTT. Residues: CSASLGDSGTEAFF.

The J gene is TRBJ1-6, the V gene TRBV9; possible D gene TRBD1, 6 bases. The CDR3 spans 17 residues. The V end was cut by 4 bases, the J end by 4 bases, with 18 bases between. Germline V gives CDR1 SGDLS, CDR2 YYNGEE. Written as DNA, the CDR3 is TGTGCCAGCAGCCCCCACCAGGGGACTCCATATAATTCACCCCTCCACTTT. Encoded protein: CASSPHQGTPYNSPLHF.

V is TRBV7-2 and J is TRBJ2-3; tentatively, D is TRBD2 (7 bases). The CDR3 consists of 16 residues. Between the trimmed V and J ends, which lost 0 bases and 12 bases, there was a span of 22 bases. Germline V gene lookup returns CDR1 SGHTA and CDR2 FQGNSA. CDR3 DNA: TGTGCCAGCAGCTTAGCCCCGGCGGGGGCGGTAGGCTTACAGTATTTT. Its translation: CASSLAPAGAVGLQYF.

The gene calls are TRBV12-5 and TRBJ2-1; D is unresolved. CDR1 and CDR2 from the germline V gene are LGHNT and FRNRAP. V was shortened by 3 bases and J by 3 bases, with 9 bases between the two germline ends. This CDR3 comprises 14 residues. The CDR3 loop is CASGFLPLYNEQFF. The CDR3 nucleotides are TGTGCTAGTGGTTTCCTCCCTCTCTACAATGAGCAGTTCTTC.

There are a few counts of this clonotype. CDR3 in DNA: TGTGCCAGCAGTCGACAGGGGGCAACTGGAAACACCATATATTTT. Amino acids: CASSRQGATGNTIYF. The V and J genes are TRBV12-3 or TRBV12-4 and TRBJ1-3, with 10 bases matching TRBD1. V lost 5 bases, J lost 2 bases, and 3 bases stayed unmatched. This CDR3 is built from 15 residues.